A single sample gave rise to the 19 T cell receptor beta chains below, sequenced in a study of post-analysis software for immune sequencing data. The study's findings and limits: About 5 TRBV segments (TRBV5-6, TRBV5-1 and TRBV20-1 among them) occurred more frequently in patients than in controls.

Their cognate antigens are unknown. Included in the TCR beta cDNA libraries were unique molecular identifiers. TCRdb independently ran MiXCR on the PCR reads; one entry per CDR3 protein. The repertoire holds approximately 770,000 distinct CDR3 sequences, with about 45% as singletons. Sequenced: blood. The receptor source for this set is a girl under 18 with multiple sclerosis.

This clonotype was detected a few times. V gene TRBV5-1 combines with J gene TRBJ2-1, with unresolved D. Trimming removed 4 bases from V and 8 bases from J, with 13 bases in between. Germline V gene data show CDR1 as SGHRS and CDR2 as YFSETQ. The CDR3 contains 13 residues. CDR3 in DNA: TGCGCCAGCAGCCCGGGCCCACCCCATGAGCAGTTCTTC. Translating it yields CASSPGPPHEQFF.

This clonotype was recorded a few times. V usage is TRBV27 and J usage is TRBJ1-5; D unresolved. Germline CDR1 reads MNHEY; CDR2 reads SMNVEV (reference sequence). The CDR3 contains 15 residues. V was trimmed by 4 bases and J by 0 bases, leaving 10 bases between them. Here the CDR3 reads CASSYKGSSNQPQHF. The CDR3 DNA follows: TGTGCCAGCAGTTATAAGGGTAGTAGCAATCAGCCCCAGCATTTT.

This clonotype has a handful of counts. The chain has TRBV2 and TRBJ1-2; possibly TRBD1 for D (5 bases). Deletions cut 8 bases from V and 0 bases from J, with 16 bases between. The CDR3 is made up of 15 amino acids. Looked up from germline, CDR1 is SNHLY and CDR2 is FYNNEI. DNA of the CDR3: TGTGCCAGCCGGGCGGGGGACGGTTCTAACTATGGCTACACCTTC. Protein sequence: CASRAGDGSNYGYTF.

This clonotype was counted between two and nine times. CDR3 in amino acids: CASRDRAKTLSNEQFF. The CDR3 region has the DNA TGTGCCAGCAGGGACAGGGCAAAAACACTTAGCAATGAGCAGTTCTTC. The chain has TRBV12-3 or TRBV12-4 and TRBJ2-1; 8 positions match TRBD1. The CDR3 runs to 16 residues. With 6 bases clipped from V and 6 bases from J, the junction kept 13 bases outside the gene matches.

This chain uses TRBV3-1 with TRBJ2-2, with TRBD1 matching over 9 bases. Germline V lookup: CDR1 LGHDT, CDR2 YNNKEL (reference sequence). V shed 6 bases, J shed 5 bases, and the junction held 13 bases outside the gene matches. This CDR3 has 17 amino acids. CDR3 in amino acids: CASSRSLPGQGTGELFF. DNA for the CDR3: TGTGCCAGCAGTCGGAGCCTGCCGGGACAGGGAACCGGGGAGCTGTTTTTT.

The chain couples TRBV4-1 to TRBJ2-1, with D possibly TRBD1 on 5 matching bases. CDR3 size: 12 residues. V dropped 0 bases and J dropped 15 bases, with 12 bases sitting between them. Germline loops: CDR1 MGHRA, CDR2 YSYEKL. CDR3 residues: CASSQDGARVFF. DNA for the CDR3: TGCGCCAGCAGCCAAGATGGGGCCCGGGTGTTCTTC.

This chain uses TRBV10-3 with TRBJ2-5; D is unclear. V was cut by 2 bases and J by 2 bases, with 15 bases left in between. CDR3 length: 16 residues. Germline CDR1 ENHRY, CDR2 SYGVKD. CDR3 loop: CAISEIAESIQETQYF. In DNA, the CDR3 is TGTGCCATCAGTGAGATTGCAGAAAGTATACAAGAGACCCAGTACTTC.

The rearrangement uses TRBV5-1 and TRBJ2-4, with D possibly being TRBD1 or TRBD2 (5 bases each). The J call may not be correct, given that the DNA end is closer to TRBJ2-5. CDR1 SGHRS and CDR2 YFSETQ come from the germline V gene. There are 15 residues in the CDR3. The CDR3 protein is CASSPASGWGETQYF. Here the CDR3 DNA reads TGCGCCAGCAGCCCGGCTAGTGGCTGGGGGGAGACCCAGTACTTC.

DNA for the CDR3: TGTGCCAGCCAGACGGTTGTGGACACCGGGGAGCTGTTTTTT. Translated: CASQTVVDTGELFF. The chain couples TRBV6-1 to TRBJ2-2, with D uncertain. The CDR3 covers 14 residues. Germline-derived CDR1 and CDR2 are MNHNS and SASEGT. Trimming removed 8 bases at V and 3 bases at J, with 13 bases between.

This rearrangement joins TRBV29-1 to TRBJ2-5; 11 nucleotides match TRBD2. Germline V lookup: CDR1 SQVTM, CDR2 ANQGSEA. The CDR3 covers 15 residues. V gave up 6 bases and J gave up 4 bases; unmatched junction bases: 10. The CDR3 DNA reads as TGCAGCGTGCTACTAGCGGGAGACGTACGAGAGACCCAGTACTTC. It is translated as CSVLLAGDVRETQYF. Full variable domain (missing parts from reference TRBV29-1 and TRBJ2-5): SAVISQKPSRDICQRGTSLTIQCQVDSQVTMMFWYRQQPGQSLTLIATANQGSEATYESGFVIDKFPISRPNLTFSTLTVSNMSPEDSSIYLCSVLLAGDVRETQYFGPGTRLLVL.

V usage is TRBV2 and J usage is TRBJ2-7; no reliable D call. CDR1 and CDR2 (germline): SNHLY, FYNNEI. The CDR3 is 17 amino acids. V was cut by 0 bases and J by 1 base, with 16 bases left in between. The CDR3 DNA is TGTGCCAGCAGTGAAGCGCTGGGGTTGGGCAGATCCTACGAGCAGTACTTC. Protein product: CASSEALGLGRSYEQYF.

V is TRBV5-1 and J is TRBJ1-2; 9 positions match TRBD1. The length of the CDR3 is 14 residues. Trimming removed 2 bases from V and 6 bases from J; junction bases left unmatched: 5. Germline loops: CDR1 SGHRS, CDR2 YFSETQ. This chain's CDR3 is CASSFSGTGNGYTF. CDR3 nucleotides: TGCGCCAGCAGCTTTTCCGGGACAGGGAATGGCTACACCTTC.

This rearrangement joins TRBV28 to TRBJ1-5, with D uncertain. The V and J ends lost 4 bases and 1 base respectively, with 8 bases between them. The CDR3 contains 14 residues. CDR1 is MDHEN and CDR2 is SYDVKM in the germline V gene. The CDR3 spells CASSSVGSNQPQHF. The DNA for the CDR3 is TGTGCCAGCAGTTCCGTGGGGAGCAATCAGCCCCAGCATTTT.

The genes are TRBV3-1 and TRBJ2-7, with D perhaps matching TRBD2 (6 bases). Trimming took 0 bases from V and 3 from J, leaving 15 bases between them. This CDR3 region has 16 residues. Germline V lookup: CDR1 LGHDT, CDR2 YNNKEL (reference sequence). The CDR3 DNA reads TGTGCCAGCAGCCAAGATGCAGGGAGGATGCGCTACGAGCAGTACTTC. Translated: CASSQDAGRMRYEQYF.

The chain recombines TRBV7-9 with TRBJ2-2; D is unclear. Trimming removed 8 bases at V and 4 bases at J, with 8 bases between. CDR1 and CDR2 (germline): SEHNR, FQNEAQ (reference sequence). This CDR3 region has 12 residues. In DNA form, the CDR3 reads TGTGCCAGCCCAACCGCCACCGGGGAGCTGTTTTTT. Translating gives CASPTATGELFF.

This clonotype was observed a handful of times. The rearrangement joins TRBV6-1 to TRBJ2-1, with D tentatively TRBD1 (5 bases). Trimming took 0 bases from V and 9 from J, leaving 18 bases between them. CDR1 is MNHNS, CDR2 SASEGT, per germline. This CDR3 is 16 amino acids long. Written as DNA, the CDR3 is TGTGCCAGCAGTGAAGCGGACACTTTCGTATGGAGTGAGCAGTTCTTC. Translated, it gives CASSEADTFVWSEQFF.

This clonotype was counted between two and nine times. The chain links TRBV20-1 to TRBJ2-1; 8 bases match TRBD1. The junction had 7 bases not matched to a gene; V was cut back by 6 bases and J by 0 bases. The CDR3 loop spans 15 amino acids. Germline CDR1 is DFQATT and CDR2 is SNEGSKA (reference sequence). In DNA form, the CDR3 reads TGCAGTGCCACAACCGACAGGGGCTCCTACAATGAGCAGTTCTTC. Its translation is CSATTDRGSYNEQFF.

The J gene is TRBJ2-2, the V gene TRBV5-1; 8 bases map to TRBD1. From germline, CDR1 is SGHRS and CDR2 YFSETQ. The CDR3 has 16 amino acids. V lost 3 bases to trimming and J lost 0 bases; unmatched junction nucleotides: 4. The CDR3: CASSYRGATNTGELFF. The CDR3 coding sequence is TGCGCCAGCAGCTACAGGGGGGCCACGAACACCGGGGAGCTGTTTTTT.

This clonotype was observed a few times. The chain employs TRBV18 and TRBJ2-3; D is perhaps TRBD2 (5 bases). CDR1 is KGHSH, CDR2 LQKENI, per germline. Trimming pared 3 bases from V and 2 bases from J, leaving 9 bases between. The CDR3 is 14 residues long. In nucleotides, the CDR3 is TGTGCCAGCTCACCGCAGCGGTTCACAGATACGCAGTATTTT. Protein product: CASSPQRFTDTQYF.